This record looks at one T cell receptor (beta chain) sequence and its context. Trimming took 0 bases from V and 1 from J; bases not matched to a gene: 3. Germline CDR1 and CDR2: MGHDK and SYGVNS. The CDR3 is 17 residues long. This sample is drawn from a study of control samples from healthy donors and cancer patients. Produced via immunoSEQ multiplex PCR; TCRdb's table is partial and in-frame only. Among some 150,000 clones listed, around 90% were seen once. The chain couples TRBV25-1 to TRBJ2-2; 9 positions match TRBD2. The sample consisted of blood. The sequence was obtained from a man in his thirties or forties in good health. In nucleotides, the CDR3 is TGTGCCAGCAGTGAATATGGGACTAGCCTGAACACCGGGGAGCTGTTTTTT. This gives the protein CASSEYGTSLNTGELFF.